This is a list of T cell receptor beta chains from one sample in a study of blood T cell repertoires in COVID-19. Data came from immunoSEQ multiplex PCR; TCRdb stores just in-frame clones and leaves some out. The data show about 380,000 clones, around 90% seen once. The sequenced material came from PBMCs or T cells enriched from blood (not recorded which). The receptors come from a woman aged 18 to 35 who had recovered from COVID-19. Each CDR3 is given with its conserved first and last residue. Fields, in order: J gene, D gene, V gene, clone size, CDR3 protein, CDR3 DNA. The D gene is left open where the match is weak. Rows may omit the clone size; those that give it use once, few, many or a size class.

TRBJ2-7 | TRBD2 | TRBV18 | once | CASSLTSGGLRGSYEQYF | TGTGCCAGCTCGCTTACTAGCGGGGGGCTTAGGGGCTCCTACGAGCAGTACTTC
TRBJ2-4 | TRBD2 | TRBV6-5 | . | CAGSTGTRGGNIQYF | TGTGCCGGGTCGACAGGGACGCGGGGGGGAAACATTCAGTACTTC
TRBJ2-4 | TRBD1 | TRBV28 | . | CASSSGTVSIQYF | TGTGCCAGCAGTTCCGGGACAGTATCCATTCAGTACTTC
TRBJ1-1 | . | TRBV6-5 | . | CASSYSIGQGNTEAFF | TGTGCCAGCAGTTACTCGATAGGGCAGGGGAACACTGAAGCTTTCTTT
TRBJ1-2 | . | TRBV30 | . | CAWDGTGINYGYTF | TGTGCCTGGGACGGTACAGGGATAAACTATGGCTACACCTTC
TRBJ1-2 | . | TRBV9 | . | CASSVSPGDYGYTF | TGTGCCAGCAGCGTAAGTCCGGGGGACTATGGCTACACCTTC
TRBJ1-3 | . | TRBV7-3 | few | CASSANPGVGNTIYF | TGTGCCAGCAGCGCGAACCCTGGAGTCGGAAACACCATATATTTT
TRBJ1-1 | TRBD1 | TRBV5-6 | . | CASSLALGQVYTEAFF | TGTGCCAGCAGCTTGGCTCTGGGACAGGTATACACTGAAGCTTTCTTT
TRBJ1-2 | . | TRBV6-5 | once | CASSPSSGGSYTF | TGTGCCAGCAGTCCGAGTTCTGGGGGCAGCTACACCTTC
TRBJ1-1 | TRBD1 | TRBV27 | . | CASKGQAANTEAFF | TGTGCCAGCAAGGGACAGGCAGCGAACACTGAAGCTTTCTTT
TRBJ1-6 | . | TRBV7-2 | . | CASSLGAANSPLHF | TGTGCCAGCAGCTTAGGTGCGGCTAATTCACCCCTCCACTTT
TRBJ2-3 | . | TRBV6-5 | once | CASTEGSGRSDTQYF | TGTGCCAGCACCGAAGGTTCGGGGAGGTCAGATACGCAGTATTTT
TRBJ2-5 | . | TRBV6-5 | . | CASSYSPAGTSQYF | TGTGCCAGCAGTTACTCCCCCGCGGGAACCTCCCAGTACTTC
TRBJ1-2 | . | TRBV9 | once | CASSVGRGATYYGYTF | TGTGCCAGCAGCGTAGGTCGGGGGGCGACTTACTATGGCTACACCTTC
TRBJ2-3 | TRBD2 | TRBV7-2 | once | CASSLGRGLAGTDTQYF | TGTGCCAGCAGCTTGGGTCGGGGACTAGCGGGCACAGATACGCAGTATTTT
TRBJ2-3 | TRBD2 | TRBV7-2 | . | CASSSPWLAGGLPIDTQYF | TGTGCCAGCAGCTCCCCTTGGTTAGCGGGGGGCCTGCCGATAGATACGCAGTATTTT
TRBJ1-1 | . | TRBV11-2 | . | CASSLEVLGVGSDTEAFF | TGTGCCAGCAGCTTAGAGGTCTTAGGGGTAGGTTCGGACACTGAAGCTTTCTTT
TRBJ1-2 | . | TRBV5-6 | . | CASSLDYRAESPNYGYTF | TGTGCCAGCAGCCTGGATTATCGAGCGGAATCTCCTAACTATGGCTACACCTTC
TRBJ1-1 | . | TRBV6-5 | once | CASSYGTGEAFF | TGTGCCAGCAGTTACGGTACCGGTGAAGCTTTCTTT
TRBJ1-4 | . | TRBV5-1 | . | CASSLGRSEKLFF | TGCGCCAGCAGCTTGGGGAGGAGTGAAAAACTGTTTTTT
TRBJ2-7 | . | TRBV7-9 | few | CASSPLPYEQYF | TGTGCCAGCAGCCCCCTCCCCTACGAGCAGTACTTC
TRBJ1-1 | TRBD1 | TRBV11-2 | . | CASSFGTDRNTEAFF | TGTGCCAGCAGCTTCGGGACAGACAGGAACACTGAAGCTTTCTTT
TRBJ1-1 | TRBD1 | TRBV6-1 | . | CASSDGGGDTEAFF | TGTGCCAGCAGTGATGGAGGGGGCGACACTGAAGCTTTCTTT
TRBJ2-7 | TRBD2 | TRBV5-1 | . | CASSLARLAGGYEQYF | TGCGCCAGCAGCTTGGCCAGGCTAGCGGGGGGATACGAGCAGTACTTC
TRBJ1-2 | . | TRBV7-6 | . | CASSFYGGHYGYTF | TGTGCCAGCAGCTTCTACGGGGGTCACTATGGCTACACCTTC
TRBJ2-7 | TRBD1 | TRBV6-2/TRBV6-3 | . | CASSTDRGTYEQYF | TGTGCCAGCAGTACGGACAGGGGCACCTACGAGCAGTACTTC
TRBJ2-1 | TRBD2 | TRBV30 | . | CAWSYGDGGGARDEQFF | TGTGCCTGGAGTTACGGAGATGGCGGGGGGGCCCGTGATGAGCAGTTCTTC
TRBJ2-3 | . | TRBV6-5 | . | CASRPPGLTTDTQYF | TGTGCCAGCAGACCTCCGGGACTGACCACAGATACGCAGTATTTT
TRBJ2-1 | TRBD2 | TRBV2 | . | CASTTSGGAYEQFF | TGTGCCAGCACGACTAGCGGGGGGGCCTATGAACAGTTCTTC
TRBJ1-1 | . | TRBV7-9 | . | CASSPGTGHTEAFF | TGTGCCAGCAGCCCAGGAACAGGGCACACTGAAGCTTTCTTT
TRBJ2-1 | . | TRBV6-2/TRBV6-3 | . | CASSWRGNEQFF | TGTGCCAGCAGTTGGAGGGGAAATGAGCAGTTCTTC
TRBJ1-1 | . | TRBV9 | . | CASSVDRLNTEAFF | TGTGCCAGCAGCGTTGACAGACTGAACACTGAAGCTTTCTTT
TRBJ2-7 | TRBD2 | TRBV28 | . | CASSRSGGLSYEQYF | TGTGCCAGCAGTCGCAGCGGGGGCCTTTCCTACGAGCAGTACTTC
TRBJ2-3 | . | TRBV2 | once | CARSGHTDTQYF | TGTGCCAGGTCAGGCCACACAGATACGCAGTATTTT
TRBJ2-3 | TRBD2 | TRBV5-1 | . | CASSVGTSGGPGTDTQYF | TGCGCCAGCAGCGTCGGAACTAGCGGGGGCCCGGGCACAGATACGCAGTATTTT
TRBJ2-7 | . | TRBV5-4 | . | CASSFTGSHEQYF | TGTGCCAGCAGCTTTACAGGGTCGCACGAGCAGTACTTC
TRBJ1-3 | TRBD1 | TRBV7-2 | . | CASSLYRGEVGNTIYF | TGTGCCAGCAGCCTTTACAGGGGGGAAGTTGGAAACACCATATATTTT
TRBJ2-4 | TRBD1 | TRBV27 | . | CASSLYGTATSLAKNIQYF | TGTGCCAGCAGTTTATATGGGACAGCTACTTCTTTAGCCAAAAACATTCAGTACTTC